This T cell receptor beta chain was profiled in a study of T cells in women clearing cervical HPV infection. Only in-frame clones appear in the TCRdb table, and some are missing; sequencing was by immunoSEQ multiplex PCR. This table lists about 16,000 clones. Germline V gives CDR1 DFQATT, CDR2 SNEGSKA (reference sequence). This CDR3 has 13 residues. With 4 bases removed from V and 2 bases from J, the gap between germline ends came to 9 bases. As to this clone: The CDR3 extends 3 residues past the end of the read, so its final part is completed from the germline J gene.

This chain links TRBV20-1 with TRBJ1-3; D call uncertain. The receptor's source is a woman aged 18 to 75 with a cervical HPV16 infection that either progressed to CIN3+ or cleared (not recorded which). Sequencing was carried out using blood buffy coat. CDR3 loop: CSAILPPGNTIYF. The sequenced CDR3 bases are TGCAGTGCTATACTCCCCCCTGGAAACACC.